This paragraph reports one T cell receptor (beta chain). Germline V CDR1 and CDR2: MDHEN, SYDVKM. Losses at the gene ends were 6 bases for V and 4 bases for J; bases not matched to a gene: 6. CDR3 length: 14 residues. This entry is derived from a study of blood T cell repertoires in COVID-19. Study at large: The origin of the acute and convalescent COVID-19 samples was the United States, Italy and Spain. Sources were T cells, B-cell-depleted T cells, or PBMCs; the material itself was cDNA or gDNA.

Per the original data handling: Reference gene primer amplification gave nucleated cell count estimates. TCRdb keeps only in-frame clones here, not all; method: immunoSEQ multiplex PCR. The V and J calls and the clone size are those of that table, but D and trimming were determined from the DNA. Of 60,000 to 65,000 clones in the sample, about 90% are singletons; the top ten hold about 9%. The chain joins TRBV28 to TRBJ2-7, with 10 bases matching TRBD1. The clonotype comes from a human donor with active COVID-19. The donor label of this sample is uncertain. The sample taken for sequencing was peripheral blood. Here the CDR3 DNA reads TGTGCCAGCAGCCGCGACAGGGGGCAGTACGAGCAGTACTTC. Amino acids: CASSRDRGQYEQYF.